Presented here are 23 T cell receptor beta chains from one specimen sequenced in a study of T cells in Graves' hyperthyroidism and ophthalmopathy (dated by TCRdb to about 2019). Libraries were prepared through multiplex PCR. The instrument was an Illumina HiSeq 2000. Amplification of TCR beta CDR3 regions was carried out from RNA transcripts. For the first round of RT-PCR on the TCR CDR3, the HTBI primer set was used together with the Qiagen OneStep RT-PCR kit. TCRdb reanalyzed the raw reads on its own, using fastp at Q25 for trimming and MiXCR for clone calling, and kept in-frame beta chains. Rows with one shared CDR3 protein collapse into an entry with the most common genes and DNA. Across this sample there are a few hundred thousand distinct CDR3 sequences, with approximately 14% seen only once. Roughly a fifth of the sample is in the top ten clones. The material sequenced was blood. Receptors were obtained from a woman aged 60-75 years with Graves' ophthalmopathy.

This clonotype was observed a handful of times. The V call is TRBV5-6, the J call TRBJ2-7; D is tentatively TRBD1 or TRBD2 (5 bases each). In germline, CDR1 is SGHDT, CDR2 YYEEEE. This CDR3 has 16 amino acids. Deletions cut 3 bases from V and 4 bases from J, with 20 bases between. The CDR3: CASSYDTRGVNYEQYF. CDR3 nucleotide sequence: TGTGCCAGCAGCTATGACACTAGGGGTGTCAATTACGAGCAGTACTTC.

This clonotype occurred many times. The chain couples TRBV2 to TRBJ2-3; D might be TRBD1 (5 bases). Deletions cut 0 bases from V and 4 bases from J, with 8 bases between. This CDR3 is built from 14 residues. Looked up from germline, CDR1 is SNHLY and CDR2 is FYNNEI. The CDR3 spells CASSEAQGPDTQYF. DNA of the CDR3: TGTGCCAGCAGTGAAGCGCAGGGCCCAGATACGCAGTATTTT.

This clonotype showed up just a few times. The V call is TRBV4-1, the J call TRBJ2-7, with D unclear. Trimming pared 2 bases from V and 4 bases from J, leaving 9 bases between. The CDR3 is 13 amino acids. Germline V gene lookup returns CDR1 MGHRA and CDR2 YSYEKL. The CDR3, as DNA: TGCGCCAGCAGCCAACCCGACGGGTACGAGCAGTACTTC. Its protein product is CASSQPDGYEQYF.

This clonotype was counted ten times or more. The chain combines TRBV15 with TRBJ2-3; 8 nucleotides agree with TRBD2. CDR1 LNHNV and CDR2 YYDKDF come from the germline V gene (reference sequence). V dropped 0 bases and J dropped 5; count of bases not matched to a gene: 4. The CDR3 consists of 15 residues. The DNA for the CDR3 is TGTGCCACCAGCAGAGACGGGCTAGCGGGAGATACGCAGTATTTT. This gives the protein CATSRDGLAGDTQYF.

This clonotype has at least ten counts. The chain recombines TRBV27 with TRBJ2-5; D gene unclear. Germline assignment: CDR1 MNHEY and CDR2 SMNVEV (reference sequence). Deletions cut 2 bases from V and 5 bases from J, with 15 bases between. The length of the CDR3 is 15 residues. Here the CDR3 reads CASSLAPASSETQYF. CDR3 nucleotides: TGTGCCAGCAGTTTAGCTCCAGCTAGTTCGGAGACCCAGTACTTC.

This clonotype has a handful of counts. The chain couples TRBV4-1 to TRBJ1-2, with 10 nucleotides matching TRBD1. Germline V gene sequence: CDR1 MGHRA, CDR2 YSYEKL. V trimming: 4 bases; J trimming: 8 bases; junction bases outside the gene matches: 7. The CDR3 spans 14 residues. CDR3 sequence: CASSRGGQGMGYTF. The CDR3, as DNA: TGCGCCAGCAGCCGCGGGGGACAGGGGATGGGCTACACCTTC.

A few counts support this clonotype. The chain couples TRBV9 to TRBJ2-5; 8 bases are a match to TRBD1. The CDR3 consists of 15 residues. V shed 3 bases, J shed 1 base, and the junction held 5 bases outside the gene matches. Germline assignment: CDR1 SGDLS and CDR2 YYNGEE. The CDR3: CASSATTGAQETQYF. For the CDR3, the DNA is TGTGCCAGCAGCGCAACGACAGGGGCCCAAGAGACCCAGTACTTC.

The chain uses TRBV7-8 and TRBJ2-1; 7 nucleotides line up with TRBD1. V trimming: 5 bases; J trimming: 8 bases; junction bases outside the gene matches: 15. The V gene's germline CDR1 is SGHVS and CDR2 FQNEAQ. The CDR3 has 16 amino acids. The CDR3 nucleotides read TGTGCCAGCAGCGACCCTGACAGGGCTGGCGTCGATGAGCAGTTCTTC. Encoded protein: CASSDPDRAGVDEQFF.

This clonotype was seen only a few times. The rearrangement links TRBV5-1 to TRBJ1-1; the D gene is possibly TRBD1 (5 bases). Trimming removed 4 bases at V and 1 base at J, with 11 bases between. This CDR3 spans 14 amino acids. The germline V gene encodes CDR1 SGHRS and CDR2 YFSETQ. In nucleotides, the CDR3 is TGCGCCAGCAGCCCCGATGGACAGAACACTGAAGCTTTCTTT. This encodes CASSPDGQNTEAFF.

The CDR3 loop reads CASSERVLNQPQHF. CDR3 DNA sequence: TGTGCCAGCAGTGAGCGGGTATTGAATCAGCCCCAGCATTTT. The chain links TRBV6-4 to TRBJ1-5; D remains unclear. This CDR3 region has 14 residues. Germline V CDR1 and CDR2: MRHNA, SNTAGT. Trimming pared 3 bases from V and 4 bases from J, leaving 10 bases between.

This clonotype came up many times. The chain recombines TRBV11-2 with TRBJ2-3; tentatively, D is TRBD1 (5 bases). This CDR3 has 14 amino acids. CDR1 and CDR2 (germline): SGHAT, FQNNGV. The V gene lost 2 bases and the J gene lost 5 bases, with 11 bases spanning the gap. The CDR3 sequence: CASSLTGTIDTQYF. The CDR3 bases are TGTGCCAGCAGCTTAACAGGAACGATAGATACGCAGTATTTT.

This clonotype has a handful of counts. The rearrangement joins TRBV20-1 to TRBJ2-5, with TRBD2 identical over 9 bases. The ends lost 0 bases at V and 5 bases at J; junction bases unmatched: 7. This CDR3 spans 15 amino acids. The germline CDR1 and CDR2 sequences are DFQATT and SNEGSKA (reference sequence). CDR3 loop: CSARDPGLAGETQYF. CDR3 nucleotides: TGCAGTGCTAGAGACCCGGGACTAGCAGGGGAGACCCAGTACTTC.

This clonotype was recorded at least ten times. This chain links TRBV27 with TRBJ2-7; D is unclear. The CDR3 extends over 14 amino acids. Trimming took off 5 bases at V and 2 bases at J, with 13 bases between the two ends. Per the germline V gene, CDR1 is MNHEY and CDR2 is SMNVEV (reference sequence). The chain's CDR3 is CASSPPEGPYEQYF. The DNA for the CDR3 is TGTGCCAGCAGTCCCCCGGAAGGGCCCTACGAGCAGTACTTC.

The chain recombines TRBV7-8 with TRBJ2-5; 11 nucleotides align to TRBD1. Germline V CDR1 and CDR2: SGHVS, FQNEAQ. The CDR3 runs 16 residues. The J segment lost 5 bases and the V segment lost 6 bases, leaving 11 bases of the junction unmatched. The DNA for the CDR3 is TGTGCCAGCAGTCCAAACACGGGACAGGGGGGGGAGACCCAGTACTTC. Amino acids: CASSPNTGQGGETQYF.

This clonotype has ten or more counts. The CDR3 DNA sequence: TGTGCCAGCAGCTTCACAGGGGACTACGAGCAGTACTTC. Protein: CASSFTGDYEQYF. The V gene is TRBV11-2, the J gene TRBJ2-7, with 7 bases identical to TRBD1. V was pared by 3 bases and J by 3 bases, with 2 bases of the junction left unmatched. In germline, CDR1 is SGHAT, CDR2 FQNNGV. The CDR3 extends over 13 amino acids.

The chain links TRBV6-1 to TRBJ1-5, with 9 bases fitting TRBD1. CDR1 is MNHNS and CDR2 is SASEGT in the germline V gene. The CDR3 has 15 residues. The V gene end was trimmed by 6 bases and the J gene end by 7 bases; junction bases not matched to a gene: 10. Written as DNA, the CDR3 is TGTGCCAGCAGCAGAACAGGGGGCGAGGGACAGCCCCAGCATTTT. Protein: CASSRTGGEGQPQHF.

This clonotype occurred many times. This chain joins TRBV20-1 and TRBJ2-1, with D perhaps being TRBD1 or TRBD2 (5 bases each). Germline loops: CDR1 DFQATT, CDR2 SNEGSKA (reference sequence). V was pared by 3 bases and J by 5 bases, with 14 bases between. This CDR3 is 14 amino acids long. Here the CDR3 reads CSASRPGGNNEQFF. For the CDR3, the DNA is TGCAGTGCTAGCCGGCCTGGGGGAAACAATGAGCAGTTCTTC.

This clonotype has ten or more counts. This chain links TRBV28 with TRBJ2-7; TRBD1 agrees at 10 bases. In germline, CDR1 is MDHEN, CDR2 SYDVKM. The CDR3 length is 16 residues. The trim removed 3 bases at V and 7 bases at J, leaving 12 bases unmatched. The CDR3 sequence is CASSFTGTGDDQEQYF. For the CDR3, the DNA is TGTGCCAGCAGTTTCACCGGGACAGGGGACGATCAAGAGCAGTACTTC.

This clonotype has ten or more counts. J is TRBJ2-1 and V is TRBV6-1; no clear D. CDR1 is MNHNS and CDR2 is SASEGT in the germline V gene. V was clipped by 2 bases and J by 3 bases, with 8 bases between them. The CDR3 consists of 14 residues. In DNA, the CDR3 is TGTGCCAGCAGTGAAAGGCTGATCTACAATGAGCAGTTCTTC. It translates to CASSERLIYNEQFF.

There are many counts of this clonotype. CDR3 bases: TGTGCCAGCTCACCTGGACAGGGCCGAGAGACCCAGTACTTC. It is translated as CASSPGQGRETQYF. J is TRBJ2-5 and V is TRBV18, with TRBD1 matching over 8 bases. The CDR3 totals 14 residues. Germline V gene sequence: CDR1 KGHSH, CDR2 LQKENI. V gave up 3 bases and J gave up 4 bases; unmatched junction bases: 4.

The rearrangement links TRBV5-1 to TRBJ1-6; D unresolved. V was clipped by 4 bases and J by 9 bases, with 20 bases between them. CDR3 length: 16 residues. CDR1 is SGHRS and CDR2 is YFSETQ in the germline V gene. For the CDR3, the DNA is TGCGCCAGCAGCCCCTCACAAGGGAATCCGGGTTCACCCCTCCACTTT. Translation: CASSPSQGNPGSPLHF.

Points on this clonotype: This may arise from a read error, as a much more abundant clone is one base away. The chain couples TRBV11-1 to TRBJ1-2, with 9 bases matching TRBD1. The germline CDR1 and CDR2 sequences are SGHAT and FQDESV (reference sequence). The CDR3 has 14 amino acids. The CDR3 sequence: CASSRTGTGNGHTF. The DNA of the CDR3 is TGTGCCAGCAGCCGTACGGGGACAGGGAATGGCCACACCTTC.

This clonotype was seen many times. This chain connects TRBV30 to TRBJ1-5, with D possibly TRBD1 on 6 matching bases. CDR1 and CDR2 (germline): GTSNPN, SVGIG (reference sequence). CDR3 length: 14 residues. Trimming left V 2 bases short and J 0 bases short, with 8 bases between. The CDR3 DNA sequence: TGTGCCTGGAGTACAGGGCGTAGCAATCAGCCCCAGCATTTT. Translated, it gives CAWSTGRSNQPQHF.